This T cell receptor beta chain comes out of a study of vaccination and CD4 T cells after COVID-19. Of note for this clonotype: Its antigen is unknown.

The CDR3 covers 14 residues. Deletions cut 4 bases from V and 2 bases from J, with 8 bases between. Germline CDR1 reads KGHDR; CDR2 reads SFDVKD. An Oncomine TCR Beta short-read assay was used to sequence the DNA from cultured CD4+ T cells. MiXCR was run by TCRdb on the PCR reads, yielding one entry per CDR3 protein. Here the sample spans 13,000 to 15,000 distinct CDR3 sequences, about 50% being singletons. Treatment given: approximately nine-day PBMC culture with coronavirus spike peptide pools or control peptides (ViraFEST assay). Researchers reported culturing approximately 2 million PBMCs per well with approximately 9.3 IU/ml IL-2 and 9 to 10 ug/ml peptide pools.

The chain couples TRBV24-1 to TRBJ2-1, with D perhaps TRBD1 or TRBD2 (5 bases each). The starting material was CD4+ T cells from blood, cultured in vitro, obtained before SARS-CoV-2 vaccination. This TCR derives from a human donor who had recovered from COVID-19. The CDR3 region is CATSDPGPYNEQFF. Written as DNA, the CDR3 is TGTGCCACCAGTGACCCGGGGCCCTACAATGAGCAGTTCTTC.